This T cell receptor beta chain was identified during a study of shared clonotypes between healthy human individuals. Germline V lookup: CDR1 MNHNS, CDR2 SASEGT. This CDR3 has 16 amino acids. Trimming took 2 bases from V and 0 from J, leaving 11 bases between them. Here immunoSEQ multiplex PCR was the method, and the copy in TCRdb shows in-frame clones only, minus some. The table records about 1.4 million clones, around 97% of them present only once. The sequence derives from a man aged 25 to 40 in good health. This sequence joins TRBV6-1 and TRBJ1-5; D unclear. The sequenced material came from naive CD4+ T cells sorted from blood. Regarding subset: CD45RA+ positively selected. The CDR3 coding sequence is TGTGCCAGCAGTGAACGTCACAGATCTAGCAATCAGCCCCAGCATTTT. Amino acids: CASSERHRSSNQPQHF.